This T cell receptor beta chain was identified in a study of PD-L1 blockade in urothelial cancer. The data were produced by immunoSEQ multiplex PCR, yet TCRdb's version contains in-frame clones alone and is incomplete. The data contain tens of thousands of clones, about four fifths of them singletons. Germline V gives CDR1 MDHEN, CDR2 SYDVKM. V lost 7 bases to trimming and J lost 10 bases, with 14 bases between them. This CDR3 spans 12 amino acids. This sequence joins TRBV28 and TRBJ2-1; D might be TRBD1 (6 bases). The sample in question was PBMCs, obtained around atezolizumab (anti-PD-L1) treatment. The clonotype comes from a man between 65 and 80 years old with urothelial cancer. This chain's CDR3 is CASTIQGWEQFF. The CDR3 nucleotides read TGTGCCAGCACGATACAGGGTTGGGAGCAGTTCTTC.